The 21 T cell receptor beta chains below come from one sample, sequenced in a study of T cell repertoires in cytomegalovirus infection. TCRdb processed the reads anew with MiXCR; each CDR3 protein has one entry. The table shows roughly 730,000 distinct CDR3 sequences, with 30% to 40% occurring only once. These receptors lack a known antigen. This material consisted of cultured PBMCs, taken from culture after CMV antigen stimulation. These receptors were collected from a human donor in good health (CMV status not recorded). Some clones in this sample may be carry-over from other donors' samples.

This clonotype turned up a few times. The chain couples TRBV18 to TRBJ2-3; 11 bases are shared with TRBD2. This CDR3 is 19 amino acids long. Germline trimming cut 2 bases from V and 6 bases from J; bases unmatched to any gene: 16. Germline assignment: CDR1 KGHSH and CDR2 LQKENI. This CDR3 is CASSPTRRRTSGSGDTQYF. The DNA of the CDR3 is TGTGCCAGCTCACCAACCCGGCGTCGGACTAGCGGGTCGGGGGATACGCAGTATTTT.

In this sample, this clonotype turned up many times. The chain links TRBV7-2 to TRBJ2-7; TRBD1 is a possible D gene (5 bases). Trimming shortened V by 3 bases and J by 2 bases, and 8 bases separated the two germline ends. Germline lookup yields CDR1 SGHTA and CDR2 FQGNSA. The CDR3 covers 13 residues. The CDR3 DNA sequence: TGTGCCAGCAGCTTTCACAGGACCTACGAGCAGTACTTC. Protein product: CASSFHRTYEQYF. The full variable domain, in which reference TRBV7-2 and TRBJ2-7 provide the parts outside the CDR3, is GAGVSQSPSNKVTEKGKDVELRCDPISGHTALYWYRQSLGQGLEFLIYFQGNSAPDKSGLPSDRFSAERTGGSVSTLTIQRTQQEDSAVYLCASSFHRTYEQYFGPGTRLTVT.

This clonotype was seen more than once but under ten times. The genes are TRBV6-1 and TRBJ2-5; no definite D call. This CDR3 is 13 amino acids long. From germline, CDR1 is MNHNS and CDR2 SASEGT. Trimming pared 2 bases from V and 4 bases from J, leaving 8 bases between. CDR3 region: CASSERVGETQYF. CDR3 nucleotides: TGTGCCAGCAGTGAACGGGTTGGAGAGACCCAGTACTTC.

The sample holds a few counts of this clonotype. This rearrangement joins TRBV7-2 to TRBJ2-7, with D perhaps matching TRBD1 (6 bases). The V gene lost 4 bases and the J gene lost 3 bases, with 13 bases spanning the gap. CDR1 and CDR2 from the germline V gene are SGHTA and FQGNSA. CDR3 length equals 14 residues. The CDR3 is CASSSFGQSYEQYF. CDR3 coding DNA: TGTGCCAGCAGCTCTTTCGGACAGAGCTACGAGCAGTACTTC.

This clonotype was seen only a few times. The DNA for the CDR3 is TGTGCCAGCAGTGTCTGGGACAGGGCAGAGGAGACCCAGTACTTC. Protein sequence: CASSVWDRAEETQYF. The J gene is TRBJ2-5, the V gene TRBV2; 9 bases match TRBD1. The V and J ends lost 4 bases and 5 bases, in that order; junction bases with no gene match: 8. This CDR3 is 15 amino acids long. Germline-derived CDR1 and CDR2 are SNHLY and FYNNEI.

The rearrangement uses TRBV12-3 or TRBV12-4 and TRBJ1-5, with D perhaps TRBD1 (5 bases). The CDR3 covers 13 residues. With 3 bases removed from V and 6 bases from J, the gap between germline ends came to 9 bases. The CDR3 sequence is CASSLGEVQPQHF. The CDR3, as DNA: TGTGCCAGCAGTTTGGGGGAGGTTCAGCCCCAGCATTTT.

The CDR3 reads CASTSWGAGELFF. The CDR3 nucleotides read TGTGCCAGCACCAGCTGGGGAGCCGGGGAGCTGTTTTTT. This chain links TRBV12-3 or TRBV12-4 with TRBJ2-2; D might be TRBD2 (5 bases). The CDR3 consists of 13 residues. V gave up 7 bases and J gave up 6 bases, with 12 bases separating them.

The chain combines TRBV12-3 or TRBV12-4 with TRBJ2-7; 8 positions agree with TRBD1. V lost 8 bases, J lost 6 bases, and 12 bases stayed unmatched. CDR3 size: 14 residues. This CDR3 is CASATGQGKVEQYF. In DNA form, the CDR3 reads TGTGCCAGCGCGACCGGACAGGGAAAGGTCGAGCAGTACTTC.

The chain couples TRBV28 to TRBJ2-5; the match to TRBD1 covers 8 bases. Trimming removed 6 bases from V and 5 bases from J; junction bases left unmatched: 8. Germline loops: CDR1 MDHEN, CDR2 SYDVKM. CDR3 length: 14 amino acids. Here the CDR3 DNA reads TGTGCCAGCAGGGGCAGGGGGCGTTGGGAGACCCAGTACTTC. It codes for CASRGRGRWETQYF.

This chain connects TRBV20-1 to TRBJ2-7, with D maybe TRBD1 (5 bases). Germline CDR1 is DFQATT and CDR2 is SNEGSKA (reference sequence). V lost 6 bases, J lost 3 bases, and 27 bases lay in between. This CDR3 region has 17 residues. The DNA for the CDR3 is TGCAGTGCAAAAGGCAGGGATCGTAATCCACCCCGCTACGAGCAGTACTTC. Translating it yields CSAKGRDRNPPRYEQYF.

The V and J genes are TRBV7-2 and TRBJ2-7, with 13 bases aligning to TRBD2. The germline gives CDR1 SGHTA, CDR2 FQGNSA. Germline trimming cut 5 bases from V and 6 bases from J; bases unmatched to any gene: 13. CDR3 length: 17 amino acids. In DNA, the CDR3 is TGTGCCAGCAGCCGCCAGACTAGCGGGGGGCGGGATGGCGAGCAGTACTTC. As protein: CASSRQTSGGRDGEQYF.

This clonotype came up many times. This rearrangement joins TRBV7-8 to TRBJ2-6, with 7 bases identical to TRBD1. With V trimmed by 2 bases and J by 3 bases, 13 bases remained unmatched. Germline assignment: CDR1 SGHVS and CDR2 FQNEAQ. The CDR3 totals 19 residues. Written as DNA, the CDR3 is TGTGCCAGCAGCTTACCCCCCCACAGGGGTACAGGTGGGGCCAACGTCCTGACTTTC. Protein sequence: CASSLPPHRGTGGANVLTF.

With regard to this clonotype: Sequence at one end of the junction differs from germline and may be a read error. This rearrangement joins TRBV19 to TRBJ1-1; no definite D call. Germline CDR1 reads LNHDA; CDR2 reads SQIVND (reference sequence). This CDR3 comprises 14 residues. The CDR3 reads CASFPSGVSTGAFF. Written as DNA, the CDR3 is TGTGCCAGTTTTCCGTCCGGGGTGAGCACTGGAGCTTTCTTT.

The chain carries TRBV27 and TRBJ2-7; tentative D call: TRBD2 (6 bases). CDR1 is MNHEY, CDR2 SMNVEV, per germline (reference sequence). V gave up 3 bases and J gave up 3 bases, with 12 bases separating them. The CDR3 is 14 residues long. The DNA for the CDR3 is TGTGCCAGCAGTTTTATACGGGGAGGCTACGAGCAGTACTTC. This gives the protein CASSFIRGGYEQYF.

In DNA form, the CDR3 reads TGTGCCAGCAGTAGCGACCCCTTGGGTCAGCCCCAGCATTTT. This translates into CASSSDPLGQPQHF. The chain links TRBV9 to TRBJ1-5, with D uncertain. Germline V lookup: CDR1 SGDLS, CDR2 YYNGEE. The V and J ends lost 5 bases and 6 bases respectively, with 15 bases between them. The CDR3 consists of 14 residues. Filled out from reference TRBV9 and TRBJ1-5, the complete variable domain reads DSGVTQTPKHLITATGQRVTLRCSPRSGDLSVYWYQQSLDQGLQFLIQYYNGEERAKGNILERFSAQQFPDLHSELNLSSLELGDSALYFCASSSDPLGQPQHFGDGTRLSIL.

The rearrangement joins TRBV7-9 to TRBJ2-1; no firm D call. Trimming removed 2 bases at V and 9 bases at J, with 2 bases between. This CDR3 region has 10 residues. Germline V gene sequence: CDR1 SEHNR, CDR2 FQNEAQ (reference sequence). The DNA for the CDR3 is TGTGCCAGCAGCTTACTTGAGCAGTTCTTC. Translated, it gives CASSLLEQFF.

V is TRBV7-9 and J is TRBJ2-2, with D possibly TRBD1 on 5 matching bases. The CDR3 is 13 amino acids. CDR1 and CDR2 (germline): SEHNR, FQNEAQ (reference sequence). Trimming shortened V by 8 bases and J by 5 bases, and 12 bases separated the two germline ends. This CDR3 is CASLRPGTGELFF. DNA for the CDR3: TGTGCCAGCCTACGTCCAGGGACCGGGGAGCTGTTTTTT.

The J gene is TRBJ2-3, the V gene TRBV19, with D perhaps TRBD2 (7 bases). Between the trimmed V and J ends, which lost 6 bases and 4 bases, there was a span of 14 bases. This CDR3 comprises 14 residues. Germline V gives CDR1 LNHDA, CDR2 SQIVND (reference sequence). The CDR3 is CASRGGGGADTQYF. The CDR3 nucleotides are TGTGCCAGTAGGGGAGGGGGGGGAGCAGATACGCAGTATTTT.

Many counts were recorded for this clonotype. The chain employs TRBV7-2 and TRBJ2-2, with TRBD2 as a possible D gene (6 bases). The CDR3 has 14 residues. V lost 2 bases and J lost 8, with 12 bases in between. The germline gives CDR1 SGHTA, CDR2 FQGNSA. CDR3: CASSLRGEVGELFF. The DNA for the CDR3 is TGTGCCAGCAGCTTAAGAGGGGAGGTTGGGGAGCTGTTTTTT.

V gene TRBV30 combines with J gene TRBJ1-3, with a possible D match to TRBD1 (6 bases). V lost 7 bases and J 8 bases, leaving 12 bases between the germline ends. Germline V gene data show CDR1 as GTSNPN and CDR2 as SVGIG (reference sequence). CDR3 size: 11 residues. The CDR3 coding sequence is TGTGCCTACACTAGGGGGTACACCATATATTTT. Translating it yields CAYTRGYTIYF.

The V gene is TRBV6-6, the J gene TRBJ1-5; 8 bases line up with TRBD1. The V segment lost 5 bases and the J segment 6 bases; nucleotides outside the gene matches: 15. There are 17 residues in the CDR3. CDR1 is MNHNY and CDR2 is SVGAGI in the germline V gene (reference sequence). The chain's CDR3 is CASSGQGASLVGQPQHF. For the CDR3, the DNA is TGTGCCAGCAGTGGACAGGGCGCATCCCTCGTGGGTCAGCCCCAGCATTTT.